This TCR beta chain emerged from a study of T cells after yellow fever vaccination. The study made its TCR cDNA through 5'RACE template switching. That step introduced a universal primer site along with UMIs. TCRdb ran MiXCR on the 5' RACE reads and lists one entry per CDR3 protein. This table holds more than 110,000 distinct CDR3 sequences, just over 6.5% found once. The table lists this clonotype with a few counts. Its specificity is unknown. Germline trimming cut 3 bases from V and 3 bases from J; bases unmatched to any gene: 5. Germline V gene sequence: CDR1 SGHRS, CDR2 YFSETQ. The CDR3 has 15 amino acids. Study outcomes and limitations: Once the booster was given, most primary-vaccination clones reappeared, at 95% to 98% for CD4 and more than 85% for CD8.

V and J are TRBV5-1 and TRBJ2-7, with 11 positions matching TRBD1. This TCR derives from a man aged 30 to 39 who received the YFV17D yellow fever vaccine. The sequenced sample was CD4+ T cells sorted from PBMCs, obtained 10 days after the yellow fever booster vaccination. CDR3 loop: CASSWTGTGGYEQYF. The CDR3 DNA follows: TGCGCCAGCAGCTGGACCGGGACAGGGGGCTACGAGCAGTACTTC.